The 21 T cell receptor beta chains below were found in one sample sequenced in a study of shared clonotypes between healthy human individuals. TCRdb keeps only in-frame clones here, not all; method: immunoSEQ multiplex PCR. The table has 600,000 to 750,000 clones, 72% seen once. The sample was memory CD4+ T cells sorted from blood. The subset denotes: CD45RA-negative fraction. Source of these receptors: a woman aged 25 to 39 in good health.

The CDR3 sequence: CAWTPGRGGTEAFF. DNA of the CDR3: TGTGCCTGGACCCCGGGGCGGGGCGGCACTGAAGCTTTCTTT. V gene TRBV30 combines with J gene TRBJ1-1; tentatively, D is TRBD1 (5 bases). The CDR3 has 14 amino acids. Trimming left V 4 bases short and J 4 bases short, with 16 bases between. Germline values: CDR1 GTSNPN, CDR2 SVGIG (reference sequence). Full variable domain (missing parts from reference TRBV30 and TRBJ1-1): SQTIHQWPATLVQPVGSPLSLECTVEGTSNPNLYWYRQAAGRGLQLLFYSVGIGQISSEVPQNLSASRPQDRQFILSSKKLLLSDSGFYLCAWTPGRGGTEAFFGQGTRLTVV.

This sequence joins TRBV9 and TRBJ2-5; D not certain. With 2 bases removed from V and 5 bases from J, the gap between germline ends came to 16 bases. This CDR3 has 15 residues. Germline assignment: CDR1 SGDLS and CDR2 YYNGEE. CDR3 DNA: TGTGCCAGCAGCGTCTCCCCGCGGTCCCAGGAGACCCAGTACTTC. Translation gives CASSVSPRSQETQYF. Drawing the rest from reference TRBV9 and TRBJ2-5, the complete variable domain is DSGVTQTPKHLITATGQRVTLRCSPRSGDLSVYWYQQSLDQGLQFLIQYYNGEERAKGNILERFSAQQFPDLHSELNLSSLELGDSALYFCASSVSPRSQETQYFGPGTRLLVL.

The chain combines TRBV28 with TRBJ2-2; perhaps TRBD2 as D (6 bases). Germline loops: CDR1 MDHEN, CDR2 SYDVKM. The CDR3 sequence is 14 residues long. V lost 7 bases to trimming and J lost 2 bases, with 11 bases between them. Here the CDR3 DNA reads TGTGCCAGCACCCCCGGACTAAACACCGGGGAGCTGTTTTTT. Translation gives CASTPGLNTGELFF.

This clone was recorded once. The chain employs TRBV2 and TRBJ2-2; a weak D match, TRBD2 (6 bases). Germline V gives CDR1 SNHLY, CDR2 FYNNEI. V was clipped by 8 bases and J by 3 bases, with 13 bases between them. The CDR3 is made up of 14 amino acids. The CDR3 region has the DNA TGTGCCAGCGTCTCTAGCGCCTACACCGGGGAGCTGTTTTTT. Translating it yields CASVSSAYTGELFF.

The chain combines TRBV11-1 with TRBJ1-3; unclear D gene. In germline, CDR1 is SGHAT, CDR2 FQDESV (reference sequence). The CDR3 totals 15 residues. Trimming took off 4 bases at V and 4 bases at J, with 14 bases between the two ends. This chain's CDR3 is CASSSVDFPGNTIYF. The CDR3 coding sequence is TGTGCCAGCAGCTCAGTGGACTTCCCCGGAAACACCATATATTTT.

This clone has just a few counts. The V and J genes are TRBV7-9 and TRBJ1-2; D ambiguous. The CDR3 contains 14 residues. The V and J ends lost 5 bases and 7 bases respectively, with 17 bases between them. CDR1 is SEHNR, CDR2 FQNEAQ, per germline (reference sequence). The CDR3 reads CASSPSEESAGYTF. In DNA form, the CDR3 reads TGTGCCAGCAGCCCGTCAGAGGAATCGGCTGGCTACACCTTC.

This chain connects TRBV6-5 to TRBJ1-2; TRBD1 matches at 10 bases. The germline V gene encodes CDR1 MNHEY and CDR2 SVGAGI. This CDR3 spans 14 amino acids. V was clipped by 5 bases and J by 8 bases; unmatched bases: 8. As DNA, the CDR3 is TGTGCCAGCAGTCGAACCGGGACAGGGGTCGGCTACACCTTC. Translating it yields CASSRTGTGVGYTF.

The chain has TRBV10-2 and TRBJ2-3, with 8 bases identical to TRBD2. The CDR3 has 15 residues. From germline, CDR1 is WSHSY and CDR2 SAAADI. V dropped 2 bases and J dropped 4; count of bases not matched to a gene: 5. CDR3 amino acids: CASSEPGLGSDTQYF. The CDR3 DNA follows: TGCGCCAGCAGTGAGCCGGGACTAGGATCAGATACGCAGTATTTT.

The chain employs TRBV27 and TRBJ1-2; 7 bases are a match to TRBD1. The CDR3 has 14 residues. Germline CDR1 and CDR2: MNHEY and SMNVEV (reference sequence). The V and J ends lost 3 bases and 8 bases, in that order; junction bases with no gene match: 9. The DNA of the CDR3 is TGTGCCAGCAGTTTTAGACAGGGCCTCTCGGGCTACACCTTC. Its translation is CASSFRQGLSGYTF.

The chain carries TRBV6-6 and TRBJ2-3; 7 nucleotides align to TRBD2. The germline CDR1 and CDR2 sequences are MNHNY and SVGAGI (reference sequence). V shed 0 bases and J 2 bases; nucleotides not matched to a gene: 5. This CDR3 has 16 residues. In DNA, the CDR3 is TGTGCCAGCAGTTACTCAGGGGCGGGGGACACAGATACGCAGTATTTT. It is translated as CASSYSGAGDTDTQYF.

This chain connects TRBV23-1 to TRBJ2-3; D possibly corresponds to TRBD1 (6 bases). TRBV23-1 is annotated as an ORF whose role is uncertain. V was cut by 0 bases and J by 3 bases, with 7 bases left in between. The CDR3 consists of 14 residues. This CDR3 is CASSQSRGTDTQYF. For the CDR3, the DNA is TGCGCCAGCAGTCAATCGAGGGGGACAGATACGCAGTATTTT.

J is TRBJ1-2 and V is TRBV5-5, with 7 bases matching TRBD1. Trimming removed 4 bases from V and 5 bases from J; junction bases left unmatched: 8. Germline lookup yields CDR1 SGHKS and CDR2 YYEKEE (reference sequence). The CDR3 spans 14 residues. CDR3 nucleotide sequence: TGTGCCAGCAGCCCCGGGACAGCTGGGTATGGCTACACCTTC. It encodes CASSPGTAGYGYTF.

This clone was found a few times. The genes are TRBV29-1 and TRBJ2-5, with 9 bases fitting TRBD1. The CDR3 has 12 amino acids. Looked up from germline, CDR1 is SQVTM and CDR2 is ANQGSEA. The V gene end was trimmed by 6 bases and the J gene end by 6 bases; junction bases not matched to a gene: 5. CDR3 coding DNA: TGCAGCGTCAGACAGGGGGGGCAGACCCAGTACTTC. Translated, it gives CSVRQGGQTQYF.

V is TRBV7-8 and J is TRBJ2-5, with 8 bases that match TRBD1. V trimming: 3 bases; J trimming: 6 bases; junction bases outside the gene matches: 3. This CDR3 is built from 13 residues. The germline gives CDR1 SGHVS, CDR2 FQNEAQ. The CDR3: CASSLDREQTQYF. The CDR3 DNA reads as TGTGCCAGCAGCTTGGACAGGGAACAGACCCAGTACTTC.

This clone was observed once. J is TRBJ1-3 and V is TRBV10-1; D call uncertain. The CDR3 runs 14 residues. Germline CDR1 reads WNHNN; CDR2 reads SYGVQD (reference sequence). Trimming took 8 bases from V and 0 from J, leaving 11 bases between them. The CDR3 sequence is CASSQHISGNTIYF. The CDR3 nucleotides read TGCGCCAGCTCCCAACACATCTCTGGAAACACCATATATTTT.

This chain joins TRBV7-3 and TRBJ2-3, with D unresolved. The V end lost 5 bases, the J end lost 7 bases, and 16 bases lay between the germline ends. CDR1 and CDR2 from the germline V gene are SGHTA and FQGTGA. The CDR3 extends over 14 amino acids. This CDR3 reads CASSPRSEVYTQYF. CDR3 nucleotide sequence: TGTGCCAGCAGCCCGCGGAGCGAAGTGTATACGCAGTATTTT.

The rearrangement links TRBV9 to TRBJ2-2, with 8 bases lining up with TRBD2. CDR3 length: 16 residues. V gave up 1 base and J gave up 1 base; unmatched junction bases: 3. Per germline, CDR1 SGDLS and CDR2 YYNGEE. The CDR3, as DNA: TGTGCCAGCAGCGTAACCAGCGGGAGGAACACCGGGGAGCTGTTTTTT. Encoded protein: CASSVTSGRNTGELFF.

The V call is TRBV18, the J call TRBJ2-7; 11 nucleotides align to TRBD2. The ends lost 3 bases at V and 3 bases at J; junction bases unmatched: 4. Germline V lookup: CDR1 KGHSH, CDR2 LQKENI. The CDR3 spans 15 residues. CDR3 coding DNA: TGTGCCAGCTCACCTGGGACTAGCGGAGGCTACGAGCAGTACTTC. As protein: CASSPGTSGGYEQYF.

V and J are TRBV14 and TRBJ2-7; 8 nucleotides agree with TRBD2. V was clipped by 1 base and J by 0 bases; unmatched bases: 8. Germline loops: CDR1 SGHDN, CDR2 FVKESK. This CDR3 is built from 17 residues. In DNA form, the CDR3 reads TGTGCCAGCAGCCAAGCTCCGGGACTAGGGGTCTCCTACGAGCAGTACTTC. Amino acid sequence: CASSQAPGLGVSYEQYF. Supplemented by reference TRBV14 and TRBJ2-7, the full variable domain reads EAGVTQFPSHSVIEKGQTVTLRCDPISGHDNLYWYRRVMGKEIKFLLHFVKESKQDESGMPNNRFLAERTGGTYSTLKVQPAELEDSGVYFCASSQAPGLGVSYEQYFGPGTRLTVT.

Worth noting for this clone: The same CDR3 arises from other DNA sequences in this sample as well. The chain links TRBV28 to TRBJ1-5; D remains ambiguous. The CDR3 runs to 16 residues. Germline CDR1 is MDHEN and CDR2 is SYDVKM. The V and J ends lost 6 bases and 0 bases respectively, with 15 bases between them. CDR3 loop: CASSPKGTYSNQPQHF. CDR3 nucleotide sequence: TGTGCCAGCAGCCCCAAGGGAACCTATAGCAATCAGCCCCAGCATTTT.

This clone was seen just once. V is TRBV12-5 and J is TRBJ1-5; D is unclear. CDR3 length: 17 residues. V was clipped by 1 base and J by 4 bases, with 17 bases between them. The germline V gene has CDR1 LGHNT and CDR2 FRNRAP. The CDR3 loop is CASGLASRWTKNQPQHF. The CDR3 region has the DNA TGTGCTAGTGGTTTGGCATCGAGATGGACGAAAAATCAGCCCCAGCATTTT.